This T cell receptor beta chain was captured by sequencing in a study of blood T cell repertoires in COVID-19. As for the study in general: Samples of COVID-19 (acute and convalescent) were obtained from the United States, Italy and Spain. Nucleic acid was either cDNA or gDNA, and it came from T cells, B-cell-depleted T cells, or PBMCs.

Per the original data handling: The assay estimated nucleated cells by amplifying reference gene primers. Clones were read by immunoSEQ multiplex PCR, and TCRdb kept only the in-frame ones, dropping some. D and trimming were read from the DNA, whereas the V and J calls and clone size are those reported in that table. The sample shows roughly 240,000 clones, approximately 82% of them seen only once. Deletions cut 6 bases from V and 0 bases from J, with 13 bases between. The CDR3 consists of 15 residues. CDR1 is LNHDA and CDR2 is SQIVND in the germline V gene (reference sequence). This sequence joins TRBV19 and TRBJ2-3; TRBD1 is a possible D gene (5 bases). The sample was peripheral blood. This clonotype originated in a man in his sixties who had recovered from COVID-19. The DNA for the CDR3 is TGTGCCAGTAGGAGACAGCCATCTAGCACAGATACGCAGTATTTT. Its translation is CASRRQPSSTDTQYF. Using reference TRBV19 and TRBJ2-3 for the parts outside the CDR3, the full variable domain is DGGITQSPKYLFRKEGQNVTLSCEQNLNHDAMYWYRQDPGQGLRLIYYSQIVNDFQKGDIAEGYSVSREKKESFPLTVTSAQKNPTAFYLCASRRQPSSTDTQYFGPGTRLTVL.